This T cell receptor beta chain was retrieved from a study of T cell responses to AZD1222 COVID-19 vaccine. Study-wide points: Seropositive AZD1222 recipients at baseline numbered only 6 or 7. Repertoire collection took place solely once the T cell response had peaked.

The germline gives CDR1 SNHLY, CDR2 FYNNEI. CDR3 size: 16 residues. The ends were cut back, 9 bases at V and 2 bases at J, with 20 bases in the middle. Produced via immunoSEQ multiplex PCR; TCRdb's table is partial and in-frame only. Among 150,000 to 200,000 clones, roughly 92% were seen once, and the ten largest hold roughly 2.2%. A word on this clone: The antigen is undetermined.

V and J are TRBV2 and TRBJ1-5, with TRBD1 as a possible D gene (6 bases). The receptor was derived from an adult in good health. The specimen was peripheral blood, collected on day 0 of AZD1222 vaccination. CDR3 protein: CASEGSRGVGNQPQHF. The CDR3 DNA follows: TGTGCCAGTGAGGGGTCCAGGGGCGTAGGCAATCAGCCCCAGCATTTT. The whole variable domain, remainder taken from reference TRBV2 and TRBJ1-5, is EPEVTQTPSHQVTQMGQEVILRCVPISNHLYFYWYRQILGQKVEFLVSFYNNEISEKSEIFDDQFSVERPDGSNFTLKIRSTKLEDSAMYFCASEGSRGVGNQPQHFGDGTRLSIL.